One sample yielded the 21 T cell receptor beta chains listed below, sequenced in a study of lymphopenia after photon versus proton radiotherapy. Sequencing was performed with immunoSEQ multiplex PCR; in TCRdb, only in-frame clones are kept and a portion is missing. The sample has around 31,000 clones; 85% to 90% are singletons. Here the sequenced sample was peripheral blood, taken from a patient treated with proton-based radiotherapy. The receptors come from a woman between 65 and 79 years old with pancreatic cancer. Some clones in this sample may be carry-over from other donors' samples.

This rearrangement joins TRBV28 to TRBJ2-7; a possible D gene is TRBD2 (6 bases). V dropped 5 bases and J dropped 2 bases, with 13 bases sitting between them. This CDR3 spans 14 amino acids. CDR1 and CDR2 from the germline V gene are MDHEN and SYDVKM. CDR3 DNA: TGTGCCAGCAGTCTCATAGCGGCTACCTACGAGCAGTACTTC. It specifies CASSLIAATYEQYF.

This chain connects TRBV5-1 to TRBJ2-5; unclear D gene. Germline V lookup: CDR1 SGHRS, CDR2 YFSETQ. Trimming cost V 2 bases and J 5 bases, with 13 bases left between them. This CDR3 contains 14 residues. The CDR3 DNA reads as TGCGCCAGCAGCTTCCTTGACGATATGGAGACCCAGTACTTC. Translation: CASSFLDDMETQYF.

The chain has TRBV18 and TRBJ2-5; 15 bases agree with TRBD2. This CDR3 is built from 16 residues. After removal of 2 bases from V and 5 bases from J, the junction contained 3 bases not matched to a gene. Germline lookup yields CDR1 KGHSH and CDR2 LQKENI. This CDR3 reads CASSPTGLAGGETQYF. As DNA, the CDR3 is TGTGCCAGCTCACCAACGGGACTAGCGGGAGGTGAGACCCAGTACTTC.

The chain couples TRBV27 to TRBJ2-2; 9 bases map to TRBD1. The CDR3 runs to 15 residues. Germline CDR1 MNHEY, CDR2 SMNVEV (reference sequence). Trimming removed 8 bases from V and 6 bases from J; junction bases left unmatched: 10. The CDR3 DNA is TGTGCCAGCCCTTGCCGGGACAGGGAATCCGGGGAGCTGTTTTTT. It is translated as CASPCRDRESGELFF.

This clone is a singleton in its sample. This rearrangement joins TRBV19 to TRBJ1-1; 7 bases align to TRBD1. The CDR3 extends over 14 amino acids. Germline V gives CDR1 LNHDA, CDR2 SQIVND (reference sequence). J lost 5 bases, V lost 9 bases, and 12 bases had no gene match. Written as DNA, the CDR3 is TGTGCCAGCAGGACTACAGGGGTTTGGACTGAAGCTTTCTTT. It encodes CASRTTGVWTEAFF. Using reference TRBV19 and TRBJ1-1 for the parts outside the CDR3, the full variable domain is DGGITQSPKYLFRKEGQNVTLSCEQNLNHDAMYWYRQDPGQGLRLIYYSQIVNDFQKGDIAEGYSVSREKKESFPLTVTSAQKNPTAFYLCASRTTGVWTEAFFGQGTRLTVV.

This chain uses TRBV5-1 with TRBJ1-4, with TRBD1 matching over 10 bases. Germline CDR1 reads SGHRS; CDR2 reads YFSETQ. J lost 6 bases, V lost 0 bases, and 2 bases had no gene match. The CDR3 length is 15 residues. CDR3 protein: CASSLGQGADEKLFF. The CDR3 DNA follows: TGCGCCAGCAGCTTGGGACAGGGGGCGGATGAAAAACTGTTTTTT. Combining the CDR3 with reference TRBV5-1 and TRBJ1-4 gives the whole variable domain KAGVTQTPRYLIKTRGQQVTLSCSPISGHRSVSWYQQTPGQGLQFLFEYFSETQRNKGNFPGRFSGRQFSNSRSEMNVSTLELGDSALYLCASSLGQGADEKLFFGSGTQLSVL.

V is TRBV7-3 and J is TRBJ2-1, with TRBD1 identical over 7 bases. The ends lost 2 bases at V and 6 bases at J; junction bases unmatched: 4. The CDR3 is made up of 14 amino acids. The germline CDR1 and CDR2 sequences are SGHTA and FQGTGA. The CDR3 sequence: CASSLVGGPNEQFF. CDR3 sequence (DNA): TGTGCCAGCAGCTTAGTAGGGGGCCCCAATGAGCAGTTCTTC.

This chain uses TRBV19 with TRBJ1-2; 9 bases fit TRBD1. CDR1 is LNHDA and CDR2 is SQIVND in the germline V gene (reference sequence). CDR3 length: 15 residues. J gave up 1 base and V 5 bases, and 5 bases lay outside the gene matches. CDR3 nucleotide sequence: TGTGCCAGTAGTCGCCCGGGACAGGGTAACTATGGCTACACCTTC. It codes for CASSRPGQGNYGYTF.

The chain has TRBV27 and TRBJ2-7, with 7 bases fitting TRBD1. The CDR3 runs 13 residues. Germline V gene sequence: CDR1 MNHEY, CDR2 SMNVEV (reference sequence). V lost 8 bases to trimming and J lost 7 bases; unmatched junction nucleotides: 11. CDR3 in DNA: TGTGCCAGCCCCCCAATCGGACAGGCTGAGCAGTACTTC. Amino acid sequence: CASPPIGQAEQYF.

This clone was picked up one time. The chain combines TRBV25-1 with TRBJ2-5; 9 bases fit TRBD1. V lost 3 bases and J lost 2; bases outside the gene matches: 10. The CDR3 spans 17 residues. Germline-derived CDR1 and CDR2 are MGHDK and SYGVNS. CDR3 sequence (DNA): TGTGCCAGCAGTGAGGTTCGGACAGGGGAGGCACAAGAGACCCAGTACTTC. It specifies CASSEVRTGEAQETQYF.

V usage is TRBV7-2 and J usage is TRBJ1-1; 8 nucleotides line up with TRBD1. V was pared by 1 base and J by 3 bases, with 4 bases of the junction left unmatched. Germline V lookup: CDR1 SGHTA, CDR2 FQGNSA. The CDR3 runs 15 residues. The CDR3, as DNA: TGTGCCAGCAGCTTAGTCTCAGGGGGCTACACTGAAGCTTTCTTT. Protein product: CASSLVSGGYTEAFF.

The rearrangement joins TRBV7-2 to TRBJ2-2; D is unclear. This CDR3 has 16 amino acids. Per the germline V gene, CDR1 is SGHTA and CDR2 is FQGNSA. Between the trimmed V and J ends, which lost 6 bases and 0 bases, there was a span of 14 bases. The CDR3 is CASRPRQQANTGELFF. CDR3 nucleotides: TGTGCCAGCAGACCCCGGCAGCAAGCGAACACCGGGGAGCTGTTTTTT. Full variable domain (outside the CDR3, taken from reference TRBV7-2 and TRBJ2-2): GAGVSQSPSNKVTEKGKDVELRCDPISGHTALYWYRQSLGQGLEFLIYFQGNSAPDKSGLPSDRFSAERTGGSVSTLTIQRTQQEDSAVYLCASRPRQQANTGELFFGEGSRLTVL.

Remarks on this clone: The same CDR3 also results from other DNA sequences found in this sample. This sequence joins TRBV5-5 and TRBJ1-1; D remains unclear. Germline-derived CDR1 and CDR2 are SGHKS and YYEKEE (reference sequence). This CDR3 is 14 amino acids long. Trimming shortened V by 1 base and J by 1 base, and 8 bases separated the two germline ends. CDR3 residues: CASSLRDRNTEAFF. As DNA, the CDR3 is TGTGCCAGCAGCTTGAGGGATAGGAACACTGAAGCTTTCTTT.

The genes are TRBV7-9 and TRBJ1-4, with 9 bases lining up with TRBD1. V trimming: 6 bases; J trimming: 8 bases; junction bases outside the gene matches: 7. Germline V gene data show CDR1 as SEHNR and CDR2 as FQNEAQ (reference sequence). CDR3 size: 14 residues. CDR3 bases: TGTGCCAGCAGGGCACAGGGGGCGAACGAAAAACTGTTTTTT. This translates into CASRAQGANEKLFF.

The rearrangement uses TRBV30 and TRBJ1-1, with D perhaps matching TRBD1 (6 bases). Trimming pared 2 bases from V and 5 bases from J, leaving 15 bases between. The CDR3 runs to 14 residues. From germline, CDR1 is GTSNPN and CDR2 SVGIG (reference sequence). CDR3 sequence: CAWSKQGWETEAFF. The CDR3 DNA reads as TGTGCCTGGAGTAAACAGGGATGGGAAACTGAAGCTTTCTTT. The whole variable domain, filled in from reference TRBV30 and TRBJ1-1, reads SQTIHQWPATLVQPVGSPLSLECTVEGTSNPNLYWYRQAAGRGLQLLFYSVGIGQISSEVPQNLSASRPQDRQFILSSKKLLLSDSGFYLCAWSKQGWETEAFFGQGTRLTVV.

This clone was counted between two and nine times. This chain joins TRBV6-5 and TRBJ1-2; TRBD1 might be the D (6 bases). V shed 5 bases and J shed 0 bases, with 10 bases lying between them. The CDR3 extends over 14 amino acids. Looked up from germline, CDR1 is MNHEY and CDR2 is SVGAGI. The CDR3 region has the DNA TGTGCCAGCAGTCGGGACACAGCTAACTATGGCTACACCTTC. It yields the protein CASSRDTANYGYTF.

In this sample, this clone turned up once. This chain connects TRBV19 to TRBJ1-2; 8 positions agree with TRBD1. Germline loops: CDR1 LNHDA, CDR2 SQIVND (reference sequence). The CDR3 consists of 16 residues. Unmatched junction bases numbered 10, after V lost 4 bases and J lost 3 bases. In DNA form, the CDR3 reads TGTGCCAGTAGTAGGTCCTCAGGGGGCGTCGACTATGGCTACACCTTC. Translation: CASSRSSGGVDYGYTF. The variable domain in full, completed from reference TRBV19 and TRBJ1-2, reads DGGITQSPKYLFRKEGQNVTLSCEQNLNHDAMYWYRQDPGQGLRLIYYSQIVNDFQKGDIAEGYSVSREKKESFPLTVTSAQKNPTAFYLCASSRSSGGVDYGYTFGSGTRLTVV.

The chain joins TRBV11-2 to TRBJ1-2, with unresolved D. CDR3 length equals 19 residues. The germline CDR1 and CDR2 sequences are SGHAT and FQNNGV. Trimming took 4 bases from V and 3 from J, leaving 27 bases between them. CDR3 amino acids: CASSSLRRGLAPGDYGYTF. CDR3 DNA: TGTGCCAGCAGCTCGCTTAGGCGGGGTTTAGCGCCGGGCGACTATGGCTACACCTTC.

The rearrangement uses TRBV2 and TRBJ2-2, with D unresolved. Germline V lookup: CDR1 SNHLY, CDR2 FYNNEI. V lost 4 bases to trimming and J lost 7 bases, with 13 bases between them. The CDR3 sequence is 14 residues long. CDR3 sequence reads: CASSGGIPLGELFF. CDR3 coding DNA: TGTGCCAGCAGTGGAGGAATTCCTCTCGGGGAGCTGTTTTTT.

This clone was counted a single time. The CDR3 DNA reads as TGTGCCAGCCAGTCGATCCGAACTTACTATGAGCAGTTCTTC. Protein sequence: CASQSIRTYYEQFF. The chain recombines TRBV2 with TRBJ2-1; D gene ambiguous. Trimming took off 8 bases at V and 8 bases at J, with 19 bases between the two ends. Germline loops: CDR1 SNHLY, CDR2 FYNNEI. This CDR3 is 14 amino acids long.

The rearrangement uses TRBV10-3 and TRBJ2-7; D remains ambiguous. V lost 8 bases and J lost 3, with 17 bases in between. Germline V gene data show CDR1 as ENHRY and CDR2 as SYGVKD. This CDR3 region has 14 residues. The CDR3 DNA follows: TGTGCCATCGGGTCGGTCAGGAATTTCTACGAGCAGTACTTC. Translated: CAIGSVRNFYEQYF.